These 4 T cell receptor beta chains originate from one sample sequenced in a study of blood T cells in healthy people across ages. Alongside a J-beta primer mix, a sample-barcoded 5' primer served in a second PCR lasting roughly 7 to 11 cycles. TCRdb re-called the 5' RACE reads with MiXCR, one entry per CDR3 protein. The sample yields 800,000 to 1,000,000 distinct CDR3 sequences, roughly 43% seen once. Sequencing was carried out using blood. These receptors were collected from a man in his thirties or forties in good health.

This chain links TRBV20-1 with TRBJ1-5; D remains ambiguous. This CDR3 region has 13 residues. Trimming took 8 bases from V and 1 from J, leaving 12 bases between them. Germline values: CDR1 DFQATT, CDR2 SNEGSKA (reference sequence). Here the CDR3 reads CSPKGTSNQPQHF. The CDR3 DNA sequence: TGCAGTCCCAAAGGTACGAGCAATCAGCCCCAGCATTTT.

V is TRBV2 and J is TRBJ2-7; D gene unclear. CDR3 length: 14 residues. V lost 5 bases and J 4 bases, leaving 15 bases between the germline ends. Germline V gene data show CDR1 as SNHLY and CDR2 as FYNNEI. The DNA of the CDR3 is TGTGCCAGCAGTTTGAATCTTGCGGCTTACGAGCAGTACTTC. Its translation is CASSLNLAAYEQYF.

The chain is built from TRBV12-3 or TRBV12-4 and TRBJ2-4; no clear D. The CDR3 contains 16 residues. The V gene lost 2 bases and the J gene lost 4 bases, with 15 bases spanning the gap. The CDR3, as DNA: TGTGCCAGCAGTTTATTCGCCGGAGCCGGAAAAAACATTCAGTACTTC. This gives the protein CASSLFAGAGKNIQYF.

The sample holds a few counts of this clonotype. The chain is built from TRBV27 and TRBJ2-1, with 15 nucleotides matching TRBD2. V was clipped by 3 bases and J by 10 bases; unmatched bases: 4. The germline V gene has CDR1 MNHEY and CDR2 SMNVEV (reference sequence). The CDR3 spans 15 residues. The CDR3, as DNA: TGTGCCAGCAGTTTCGGACTAGCGGGGGGGCGGGAGCAGTTCTTC. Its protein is CASSFGLAGGREQFF.